This is a list of T cell receptor beta chains from one sample in a study of blood T cells in healthy people across ages. MiXCR, applied by TCRdb to the 5' RACE reads, yields one record per CDR3 protein. This sample carries about 1.5 million distinct CDR3 sequences, less than 45% of them seen once, and the ten largest clones take roughly 3.7%. Sequenced: blood. These TCRs come from a young woman in good health. Both conserved end residues are part of each CDR3. D genes are given only for firm matches. Expanded clones are given a class, and other clones once, few, many or no size at all.

>NA|TRBD1|TRBV4-2|TRBJ1-1
TGTGCCAGCAGCCTAATCACAGGGGTGAACACTGAAGCTTTCTTT
CASSLITGVNTEAFF
>NA|NA|TRBV20-1|TRBJ2-7
TGCAGTGCAAATAGCGGCTACGAGCAGTACTTC
CSANSGYEQYF
>few|NA|TRBV2|TRBJ2-1
TGTGCCAGCAGGATCAATGAGCAGTTCTTC
CASRINEQFF
>NA|NA|TRBV2|TRBJ2-5
TGTGCCAGCAGCCGGGTTGCGTGGGAGACCCAGTACTTC
CASSRVAWETQYF
>NA|NA|TRBV10-2|TRBJ2-3
TGCGCCAGCGGCCAGGTCACAGATACGCAGTATTTT
CASGQVTDTQYF
>NA|TRBD1|TRBV12-3/TRBV12-4|TRBJ1-2
TGTGCCAGCAGTGCGTCCGGGACAGGGGAAATAGGTGGCTACATCTTC
CASSASGTGEIGGYIF
>few|NA|TRBV7-9|TRBJ1-2
TGTGCCAGCAGCTTAATCTATAGACAGAGTAACTATGGCTACACCTTC
CASSLIYRQSNYGYTF
>NA|NA|TRBV15|TRBJ1-2
TGTGCCACCAGCAGAGGACTCCTGATGAATCGGGGCTACACCTTC
CATSRGLLMNRGYTF
>NA|NA|TRBV4-1|TRBJ2-7
TGCGCCAGCAGCCAAGCCATCGGCGAGCAGTACTTC
CASSQAIGEQYF
>NA|NA|TRBV5-1|TRBJ1-3
TGCGCCAGCAGCCTAAACGAGATTTCTGGAAACACCATATATTTT
CASSLNEISGNTIYF
>NA|NA|TRBV27|TRBJ2-3
TGTGCCAGCAGTTTCCGGAGCTCTAGCACAGATACGCAGTATTTT
CASSFRSSSTDTQYF
>NA|NA|TRBV19|TRBJ2-1
TGTGCCAGTAGTAGACCAGGTTGGGAGCAGTTCTTC
CASSRPGWEQFF
>NA|NA|TRBV30|TRBJ2-6
TGTGCCTGGCTCACTGGGGCCAACGTCCTGACTTTC
CAWLTGANVLTF
>NA|NA|TRBV10-3|TRBJ2-7
TGTGCCATCAGGGAAGGGGTCTACGAGCAGTACTTC
CAIREGVYEQYF
>few|NA|TRBV6-5|TRBJ2-3
TGTGCCAGCAGTTATGGACAGAACACAGATACGCAGTATTTT
CASSYGQNTDTQYF
>NA|NA|TRBV6-2/TRBV6-3|TRBJ1-1
TGTGCCAGCAGGAGCCTGAACACTGAAGCTTTCTTT
CASRSLNTEAFF
>NA|TRBD2|TRBV25-1|TRBJ2-5
TGTGCCAGCAGTGAATATGAAGGGACTAGAAGATACAATGAGCAGTACTTC
CASSEYEGTRRYNEQYF
>NA|NA|TRBV21-1|TRBJ2-1
TGTGCCAGCAGCCGATCCATCTATAGCGGGAGAGGTTACAATGAGCAGTTCTTC
CASSRSIYSGRGYNEQFF
>NA|TRBD2|TRBV5-4|TRBJ2-5
TGTGCCAGCAGCTTGGGGGTAGCGGGAGCAAACCCCACTGAGCAGTACTTC
CASSLGVAGANPTEQYF
>few|NA|TRBV12-3/TRBV12-4|TRBJ1-2
TGTGCCAGCAAGCGGGGGGCTTTTAACTATGGCTACACCTTC
CASKRGAFNYGYTF
>NA|TRBD2|TRBV6-2/TRBV6-3|TRBJ2-3
TGTGCCAGCAGTTACTCGAGGTCCCGGGAAATGGGGACTAGAGGCACAGATACGCAGTATTTT
CASSYSRSREMGTRGTDTQYF
>NA|NA|TRBV20-1|TRBJ2-1
TGCAGTGCTAGTACGGGACGAGCGGGCTACAATGAGCAGTTCTTC
CSASTGRAGYNEQFF
>few|TRBD1|TRBV28|TRBJ1-2
TGTGCCAGCAGTTCCCAGGGGACAGTCTATGGCTACACCTTC
CASSSQGTVYGYTF
>NA|NA|TRBV11-2|TRBJ2-1
TGTGCCAGCAGCTTAAGAAGGGTTCCCTACAATGAGCAGTTCTTC
CASSLRRVPYNEQFF
>NA|TRBD2|TRBV20-1|TRBJ2-7
TGCAGTGCTTGGACTAGCGGCGCATCCTACGAGCAGTACTTC
CSAWTSGASYEQYF
>NA|NA|TRBV4-3|TRBJ1-2
TGCGCCAGCAGCCAAGATCGGGGGGGATACTATGGCTACACCTTC
CASSQDRGGYYGYTF
>NA|TRBD2|TRBV7-9|TRBJ2-7
TGTGCCAGCAACTTAGTTGGCGGGAGGATGTACGAGCAGTACTTC
CASNLVGGRMYEQYF
>few|TRBD1|TRBV9|TRBJ1-2
TGTGCCAGCAGCGTAGAGGGACCCGACAGGGTAGGATATGGCTACACCTTC
CASSVEGPDRVGYGYTF
>NA|NA|TRBV4-1|TRBJ1-6
TGCGCCAGCAGCCAAGTCCGGCAGGGCATTGGGAATTCACCCCTCCACTTT
CASSQVRQGIGNSPLHF
>NA|TRBD2|TRBV10-3|TRBJ2-7
TGTGCCATCACCCCGTCTAGCGGGGGAATCTACGAGCAGTACTTC
CAITPSSGGIYEQYF
>once|TRBD2|TRBV10-2|TRBJ2-7
TGCGCCAGCAGGGCTAGCGGGGCGACCTACGAGCAGTACTTC
CASRASGATYEQYF
>few|TRBD1|TRBV27|TRBJ1-2
TGTGCCAGCAGTTTACGGGGACAGGGCTCTGGCTACACCTTC
CASSLRGQGSGYTF
>NA|NA|TRBV12-3/TRBV12-4|TRBJ1-1
TGTGCCAGCAGTTCCACGACAGATCAAGGAGCTTTCTTT
CASSSTTDQGAFF
>NA|NA|TRBV5-1|TRBJ2-1
TGCGCCAGCAGCCTCGTGCTTGACAGGCCCGAGCAGTTCTTC
CASSLVLDRPEQFF
>NA|NA|TRBV5-6|TRBJ1-4
TGTGCCAGCAGCTTGTTTTTCTCCACTAATGAAAAACTGTTTTTT
CASSLFFSTNEKLFF
>NA|NA|TRBV12-3/TRBV12-4|TRBJ1-6
TGTGCCAGCAGTTTAGGGACAGTAAATTCACCCCTCCACTTT
CASSLGTVNSPLHF
>few|NA|TRBV29-1|TRBJ2-5
TGCAGCGCCCTCCGACGGGTTCCGGGAACCCAGTACTTC
CSALRRVPGTQYF
>many|NA|TRBV4-2|TRBJ2-1
TGTGCCAGCAGCCAAGATAGGGCGGAGCCCTACAATGAGCAGTTCTTC
CASSQDRAEPYNEQFF
>few|NA|TRBV20-1|TRBJ2-3
TGCAGTGCTAGAGTGGTCACCACAGATACGCAGTATTTT
CSARVVTTDTQYF
>NA|TRBD2|TRBV20-1|TRBJ2-3
TGCAGTGCTAGACGACTAGCTAGCACAGATACGCAGTATTTT
CSARRLASTDTQYF
>NA|TRBD1|TRBV7-2|TRBJ2-5
TGTGCCAGCACCAGGGACAGGGGGCCCAATGAGCAGTACTTC
CASTRDRGPNEQYF
>few|NA|TRBV7-9|TRBJ1-1
TGTGCCAGCAGCCGCATTCACACTGAAGCTTTCTTT
CASSRIHTEAFF
>few|TRBD2|TRBV28|TRBJ2-5
TGTGCCAGCAGTCTAACCCGCACCCTAGCGGGTAGGGAGACCCAGTACTTC
CASSLTRTLAGRETQYF
>NA|NA|TRBV27|TRBJ2-3
TGTGCCAGCAGTTTTGGTGTAAGGGGCACAGATACGCAGTATTTT
CASSFGVRGTDTQYF
>once|NA|TRBV12-3/TRBV12-4|TRBJ2-2
TGTGCCAGCAGTTTAGGCGGATTATTGGGGGAGCTGTTTTTT
CASSLGGLLGELFF
>few|NA|TRBV18|TRBJ1-2
TGTGCCAGCTCACCGACAGGAGATCTCAAGTATGGCTACACCTTC
CASSPTGDLKYGYTF
>NA|NA|TRBV20-1|TRBJ2-1
TGCAGTGCTAGGCCCCTTTCCTTGAATGAGCAGTTCTTC
CSARPLSLNEQFF
>NA|TRBD1|TRBV10-3|TRBJ2-1
TGTGCCATCAGGGATGGGACAGCGGTCTCCTACGAGCAGTTCTTC
CAIRDGTAVSYEQFF
>few|NA|TRBV19|TRBJ2-7
TGTGCCAGTAGTCTCGTGTCGGGTGGGGGCTACGAGCAGTACTTC
CASSLVSGGGYEQYF
>NA|NA|TRBV5-6|TRBJ2-7
TGTGCCAGCAGCTTCGGAGGGGGCGGCAGATCCTACGAGCAGTACTTC
CASSFGGGGRSYEQYF
>NA|TRBD1|TRBV12-3/TRBV12-4|TRBJ2-5
TGTGCCAGCAGACTAAGGACAGGGGGCTTGGAGACCCAGTACTTC
CASRLRTGGLETQYF
>few|NA|TRBV5-5|TRBJ1-4
TGTGCCAGCAGCTTGGCCGTCCGGGAGGAAAAACTGTTTTTT
CASSLAVREEKLFF
>few|NA|TRBV4-3|TRBJ2-1
TGCGCCAGCAGCCAAGCACTAGCAGAGTACAATGAGCAGTTCTTC
CASSQALAEYNEQFF
>few|TRBD1|TRBV6-1|TRBJ1-1
TGTGCCAGCAGACCGGGACAGGGGAACACTGAAGCTTTCTTT
CASRPGQGNTEAFF
>NA|NA|TRBV20-1|TRBJ2-7
TGCAGCGCGGATAGCCCCAGTCACGAGCAGTACTTC
CSADSPSHEQYF